This T cell receptor (beta chain) was recorded in a study of T-cell memory formation after mild COVID-19. This CDR3 spans 17 amino acids. Per the germline V gene, CDR1 is SGHRS and CDR2 is YFSETQ. The V gene end was trimmed by 1 base and the J gene end by 4 bases; junction bases not matched to a gene: 7. MiXCR, run by TCRdb on the 5' RACE reads, gives a single entry per CDR3 protein. The sample lists roughly 600,000 distinct CDR3 sequences, roughly 18% occurring once. The source of this sequence is an adult woman who had mild COVID-19 (a few samples of this study predate the infection). Cell type and time point are not known. Material: PBMCs or a T cell subset sorted from them (not recorded which). This chain connects TRBV5-1 to TRBJ2-1; 11 nucleotides match TRBD2. The CDR3 DNA follows: TGCGCCAGCAGCTTGTATAGCGGGGGGGCACAGTACAATGAGCAGTTCTTC. The encoded protein is CASSLYSGGAQYNEQFF.